Below are 28 T cell receptor beta chains sequenced from a single sample in a study of blood T cell repertoires in COVID-19. Using immunoSEQ multiplex PCR, the repertoire was profiled, and TCRdb retains in-frame clones only, with some absent. The repertoire includes 150,000 to 180,000 clones, roughly nine tenths of them detected once, and about 15% sits in the top ten. The sequenced material came from peripheral blood. The receptors shown here come from a woman between 40 and 55 years old with acute or convalescent COVID-19.

For the CDR3, the DNA is TGTGCCAGCAGCCCTACCTCAGATACGCAGTATTTT. Protein sequence: CASSPTSDTQYF. This chain connects TRBV7-9 to TRBJ2-3; D is unresolved. Germline values: CDR1 SEHNR, CDR2 FQNEAQ (reference sequence). Trimming removed 5 bases at V and 4 bases at J, with 7 bases between. This CDR3 is built from 12 residues.

This chain connects TRBV3-1 (or the pseudogene TRBV3-2) to TRBJ2-5; D is unresolved. V was cut by 4 bases and J by 2 bases, with 14 bases left in between. This CDR3 contains 15 residues. Germline assignment: CDR1 LGHDT and CDR2 YNNKEL (reference sequence). Here the CDR3 reads CASSPGGREQETQYF. CDR3 sequence (DNA): TGTGCCAGCAGCCCAGGTGGCAGAGAGCAAGAGACCCAGTACTTC.

The rearrangement uses TRBV4-2 and TRBJ1-6; D is unresolved. The germline V and J ends were trimmed by 2 bases and 10 bases, with 12 bases remaining between them. This CDR3 contains 14 residues. CDR1 and CDR2 from the germline V gene are LGHNA and YNFKEQ. For the CDR3, the DNA is TGTGCCAGCAGCCAAAACAGCCCGGTATCACCCCTCCACTTT. Its translation: CASSQNSPVSPLHF.

The rearrangement links TRBV7-9 to TRBJ1-3; D possibly corresponds to TRBD1 (5 bases). The CDR3 sequence is 15 residues long. V lost 2 bases, J lost 6 bases, and 14 bases lay in between. From germline, CDR1 is SEHNR and CDR2 FQNEAQ (reference sequence). The CDR3 sequence: CASSLMQGGENTIYF. For the CDR3, the DNA is TGTGCCAGCAGCTTAATGCAGGGAGGGGAAAACACCATATATTTT.

V and J are TRBV7-6 and TRBJ2-1; 7 bases align to TRBD1. Germline trimming cut 5 bases from V and 7 bases from J; bases unmatched to any gene: 11. The germline CDR1 and CDR2 sequences are SGHVS and FNYEAQ. This CDR3 has 15 amino acids. DNA of the CDR3: TGTGCCAGCAGCGAGACAGGGTTAATCAGAAATGAGCAGTTCTTC. Amino acid sequence: CASSETGLIRNEQFF. Together with reference TRBV7-6 and TRBJ2-1, the CDR3 gives the full variable domain: GAGVSQSPRYKVTKRGQDVALRCDPISGHVSLYWYRQALGQGPEFLTYFNYEAQQDKSGLPNDRFSAERPEGSISTLTIQRTEQRDSAMYRCASSETGLIRNEQFFGPGTRLTVL.

The chain has TRBV7-2 and TRBJ1-2; 7 bases are shared with TRBD1. J lost 2 bases, V lost 3 bases, and 6 bases had no gene match. The CDR3 is made up of 15 amino acids. CDR1 and CDR2 (germline): SGHTA, FQGNSA. The CDR3 region is CASSFAATGNYGYTF. CDR3 DNA: TGTGCCAGCAGCTTCGCCGCGACAGGGAACTATGGCTACACCTTC.

The chain joins TRBV27 to TRBJ1-1, with D perhaps TRBD1 (5 bases). This CDR3 contains 16 residues. V gave up 3 bases and J gave up 0 bases, with 14 bases separating them. Looked up from germline, CDR1 is MNHEY and CDR2 is SMNVEV (reference sequence). The CDR3 nucleotides read TGTGCCAGCAGTTTTTCCCAAGAGGACATGAACACTGAAGCTTTCTTT. Its protein is CASSFSQEDMNTEAFF.

About this clone itself: This CDR3 is also generated by other DNA sequences in the sample. The J gene is TRBJ2-5, the V gene TRBV5-1; D is ambiguous. CDR1 and CDR2 (germline): SGHRS, YFSETQ. Between the trimmed V and J ends, which lost 1 base and 0 bases, there was a span of 10 bases. This CDR3 has 15 residues. CDR3 in DNA: TGCGCCAGCAGCTTGTCGGGTCATAACCAAGAGACCCAGTACTTC. Translated: CASSLSGHNQETQYF. Using reference TRBV5-1 and TRBJ2-5 for the parts outside the CDR3, the full variable domain is KAGVTQTPRYLIKTRGQQVTLSCSPISGHRSVSWYQQTPGQGLQFLFEYFSETQRNKGNFPGRFSGRQFSNSRSEMNVSTLELGDSALYLCASSLSGHNQETQYFGPGTRLLVL.

The chain combines TRBV10-1 with TRBJ2-7; TRBD2 matches 9 bases. CDR1 WNHNN and CDR2 SYGVQD come from the germline V gene (reference sequence). With V trimmed by 0 bases and J by 0 bases, 9 bases remained unmatched. The length of the CDR3 is 18 residues. CDR3 bases: TGCGCCAGCAGTGAGTCGGCGGGAGGGAAAAGGAGCTCCTACGAGCAGTACTTC. As protein: CASSESAGGKRSSYEQYF.

The rearrangement links TRBV5-1 to TRBJ2-7, with D hard to call. The V end lost 1 base, the J end lost 5 bases, and 13 bases lay between the germline ends. Germline V gene sequence: CDR1 SGHRS, CDR2 YFSETQ. This CDR3 comprises 14 residues. The CDR3 sequence: CASSLSGQAHEQYF. DNA for the CDR3: TGCGCCAGCAGCTTGTCAGGTCAGGCTCACGAGCAGTACTTC.

V and J are TRBV27 and TRBJ2-3, with 9 bases matching TRBD2. The length of the CDR3 is 17 residues. The germline V gene encodes CDR1 MNHEY and CDR2 SMNVEV (reference sequence). J lost 5 bases, V lost 8 bases, and 17 bases had no gene match. The CDR3 reads CASENKGTSFILDTQYF. CDR3 DNA: TGTGCCAGCGAGAACAAAGGGACTAGCTTTATTCTAGATACGCAGTATTTT.

This rearrangement joins TRBV13 to TRBJ2-7; possible D gene TRBD2, 6 bases. V lost 2 bases and J 2 bases, leaving 13 bases between the germline ends. The CDR3 covers 15 residues. Looked up from germline, CDR1 is PRHDT and CDR2 is FYEKMQ (reference sequence). The CDR3: CASSLIIRGTYEQYF. CDR3 bases: TGTGCCAGCAGCTTAATAATTCGGGGGACCTACGAGCAGTACTTC.

The chain has TRBV30 and TRBJ1-5; D might be TRBD1 (6 bases). Trimming left V 0 bases short and J 4 bases short, with 10 bases between. This CDR3 has 14 amino acids. CDR1 and CDR2 from the germline V gene are GTSNPN and SVGIG (reference sequence). The CDR3, as DNA: TGTGCCTGGAGTGTTGGGCAGGGGAATCAGCCCCAGCATTTT. Protein sequence: CAWSVGQGNQPQHF. Full variable domain (rest looked up from reference TRBV30 and TRBJ1-5): SQTIHQWPATLVQPVGSPLSLECTVEGTSNPNLYWYRQAAGRGLQLLFYSVGIGQISSEVPQNLSASRPQDRQFILSSKKLLLSDSGFYLCAWSVGQGNQPQHFGDGTRLSIL.

This rearrangement joins TRBV11-3 to TRBJ2-3, with TRBD1 matching over 9 bases. Germline assignment: CDR1 SGHNT and CDR2 YENEEA. V trimming: 6 bases; J trimming: 14 bases; junction bases outside the gene matches: 12. The CDR3 covers 13 residues. The CDR3 DNA is TGTGCCAGCAGTCAAACGGGACAGGGAAAGTTGTATTTT. This codes for CASSQTGQGKLYF.

The chain joins TRBV11-2 to TRBJ2-7; a weak D match, TRBD1 (6 bases). V lost 3 bases and J lost 3, with 12 bases in between. CDR3 length: 14 residues. CDR1 is SGHAT and CDR2 is FQNNGV in the germline V gene. The CDR3 loop is CASSFRDTLYEQYF. As DNA, the CDR3 is TGTGCCAGCAGCTTCCGGGACACCCTCTACGAGCAGTACTTC.

The V call is TRBV6-5, the J call TRBJ2-7; D is possibly TRBD1 (5 bases). V lost 4 bases, J lost 2 bases, and 15 bases lay in between. CDR3 length equals 15 residues. Germline values: CDR1 MNHEY, CDR2 SVGAGI. The DNA of the CDR3 is TGTGCCAGCAGTTGGGATACGCAGGGAACCTACGAGCAGTACTTC. Translated, it gives CASSWDTQGTYEQYF.

The rearrangement links TRBV12-3 or TRBV12-4 to TRBJ1-2, with D perhaps matching TRBD1 (5 bases). The V end lost 2 bases, the J end lost 2 bases, and 6 bases lay between the germline ends. The CDR3 runs 13 residues. The chain's CDR3 is CASSLRGNYGYTF. The CDR3 nucleotides are TGTGCCAGCAGTTTAAGGGGAAACTATGGCTACACCTTC.

This chain joins TRBV29-1 and TRBJ2-5; D unresolved. The CDR3 has 11 residues. Trimming removed 5 bases at V and 2 bases at J, with 6 bases between. Germline V gene data show CDR1 as SQVTM and CDR2 as ANQGSEA. The DNA of the CDR3 is TGCAGCGTTAGCCCTCAAGAGACCCAGTACTTC. Its protein product is CSVSPQETQYF.

This clone was seen a single time. The chain links TRBV4-1 to TRBJ1-1; tentatively, D is TRBD1 (5 bases). V lost 3 bases and J 7 bases, leaving 15 bases between the germline ends. The CDR3 is made up of 14 amino acids. Germline CDR1 and CDR2: MGHRA and YSYEKL. CDR3 DNA sequence: TGCGCCAGCAGCCACCCTGCCGGAACAGGTGAAGCTTTCTTT. Residues: CASSHPAGTGEAFF.

The chain uses TRBV10-3 and TRBJ1-3; a weak D match, TRBD1 (6 bases). CDR3 length: 12 residues. Germline V gives CDR1 ENHRY, CDR2 SYGVKD. Deletions cut 8 bases from V and 1 base from J, with 6 bases between. CDR3 coding DNA: TGTGCCATCCAGGGGTCTGGAAACACCATATATTTT. It encodes CAIQGSGNTIYF.

The V call is TRBV5-5, the J call TRBJ1-4; D unresolved. Between the trimmed V and J ends, which lost 3 bases and 7 bases, there was a span of 10 bases. Germline CDR1 is SGHKS and CDR2 is YYEKEE (reference sequence). This CDR3 is 13 amino acids long. The CDR3 region has the DNA TGTGCCAGCAGCTGGGCCACTTCTGAAAAACTGTTTTTT. Encoded protein: CASSWATSEKLFF.

The chain carries TRBV2 and TRBJ1-6; 7 bases line up with TRBD1. The V gene's germline CDR1 is SNHLY and CDR2 FYNNEI. V was pared by 5 bases and J by 7 bases, with 8 bases of the junction left unmatched. The CDR3 totals 15 residues. CDR3 sequence: CASSYPTGPNSPLHF. Written as DNA, the CDR3 is TGTGCCAGCAGTTACCCGACAGGGCCCAATTCACCCCTCCACTTT.

The chain uses TRBV20-1 and TRBJ2-1; maybe TRBD2 (5 bases). The V end was cut by 3 bases, the J end by 2 bases, with 14 bases between. The germline V gene has CDR1 DFQATT and CDR2 SNEGSKA (reference sequence). This CDR3 contains 15 residues. This chain's CDR3 is CSASLASSPYNEQFF. For the CDR3, the DNA is TGCAGTGCTAGTCTTGCTAGCTCCCCCTACAATGAGCAGTTCTTC.

The sample holds a few counts of this clone. DNA for the CDR3: TGTGCCAGCAGCTACAATAGCGGGGCTGAAGCTTTCTTT. It translates to CASSYNSGAEAFF. The V call is TRBV12-3 or TRBV12-4, the J call TRBJ1-1; no reliable D call. The CDR3 runs 13 residues. V shed 6 bases and J shed 6 bases, with 14 bases lying between them.

The rearrangement uses TRBV29-1 and TRBJ2-7; D may be TRBD2 (5 bases). The CDR3 is 12 residues long. The germline V and J ends were trimmed by 3 bases and 3 bases, with 9 bases remaining between them. The V gene's germline CDR1 is SQVTM and CDR2 ANQGSEA. The CDR3 here is CSVEDGNYEQYF. The CDR3 bases are TGCAGCGTTGAGGACGGGAACTACGAGCAGTACTTC.

The chain couples TRBV11-1 to TRBJ2-3, with 7 bases aligning to TRBD2. V was pared by 5 bases and J by 6 bases, with 8 bases of the junction left unmatched. The CDR3 consists of 14 residues. Per the germline V gene, CDR1 is SGHAT and CDR2 is FQDESV (reference sequence). In DNA, the CDR3 is TGTGCCAGCAGCCTCAGGACTAGTAGCGATACGCAGTATTTT. As protein: CASSLRTSSDTQYF.

V gene TRBV3-1 (or the pseudogene TRBV3-2) combines with J gene TRBJ2-6; no firm D call. CDR3 length: 13 residues. In germline, CDR1 is LGHDT, CDR2 YNNKEL (reference sequence). The ends were cut back, 5 bases at V and 2 bases at J, with 4 bases in the middle. The CDR3 is CASSTTGANVLTF. The DNA for the CDR3 is TGTGCCAGCAGCACTACTGGGGCCAACGTCCTGACTTTC.

This sequence joins TRBV7-9 and TRBJ2-7; 8 bases are a match to TRBD1. CDR1 is SEHNR and CDR2 is FQNEAQ in the germline V gene (reference sequence). Germline trimming cut 5 bases from V and 5 bases from J; bases unmatched to any gene: 17. The CDR3 sequence is 17 residues long. CDR3 residues: CASSRGDGQGRGDEQYF. The CDR3, as DNA: TGTGCCAGCAGCCGGGGCGATGGACAGGGAAGAGGTGACGAGCAGTACTTC.